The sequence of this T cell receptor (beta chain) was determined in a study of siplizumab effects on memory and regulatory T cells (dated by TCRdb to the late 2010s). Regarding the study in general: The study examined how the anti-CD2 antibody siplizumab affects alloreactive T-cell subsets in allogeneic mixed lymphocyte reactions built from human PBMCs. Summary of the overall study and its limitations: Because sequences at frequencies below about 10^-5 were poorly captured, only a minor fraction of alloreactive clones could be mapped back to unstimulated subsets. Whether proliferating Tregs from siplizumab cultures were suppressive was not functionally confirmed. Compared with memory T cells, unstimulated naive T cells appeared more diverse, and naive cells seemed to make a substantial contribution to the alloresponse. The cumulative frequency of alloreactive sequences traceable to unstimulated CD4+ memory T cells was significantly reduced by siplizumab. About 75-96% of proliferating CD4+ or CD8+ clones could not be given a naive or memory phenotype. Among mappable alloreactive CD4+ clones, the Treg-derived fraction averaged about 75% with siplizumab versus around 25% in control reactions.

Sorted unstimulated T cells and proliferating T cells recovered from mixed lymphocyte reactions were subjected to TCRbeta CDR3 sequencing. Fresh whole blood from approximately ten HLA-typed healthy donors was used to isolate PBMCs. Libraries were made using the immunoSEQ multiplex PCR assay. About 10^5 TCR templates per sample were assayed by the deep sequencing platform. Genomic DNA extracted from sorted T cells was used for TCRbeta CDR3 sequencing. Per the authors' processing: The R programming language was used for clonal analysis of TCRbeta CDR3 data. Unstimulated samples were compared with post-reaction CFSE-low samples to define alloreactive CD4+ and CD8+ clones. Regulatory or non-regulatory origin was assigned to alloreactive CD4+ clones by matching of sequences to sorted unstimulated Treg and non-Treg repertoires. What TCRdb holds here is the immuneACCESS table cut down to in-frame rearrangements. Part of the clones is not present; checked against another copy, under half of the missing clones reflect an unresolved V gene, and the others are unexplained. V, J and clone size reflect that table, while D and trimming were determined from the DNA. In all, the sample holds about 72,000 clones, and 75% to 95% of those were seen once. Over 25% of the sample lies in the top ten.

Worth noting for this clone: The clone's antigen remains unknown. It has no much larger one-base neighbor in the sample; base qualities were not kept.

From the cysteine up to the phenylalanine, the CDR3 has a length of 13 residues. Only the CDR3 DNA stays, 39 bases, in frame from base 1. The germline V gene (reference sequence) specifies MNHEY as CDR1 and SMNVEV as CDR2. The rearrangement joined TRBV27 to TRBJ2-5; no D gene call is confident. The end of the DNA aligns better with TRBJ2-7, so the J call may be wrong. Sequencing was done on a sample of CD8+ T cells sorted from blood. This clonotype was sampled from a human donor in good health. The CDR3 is CASSLNSFYEQYF. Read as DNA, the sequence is TGTGCCAGCAGTTTAAACAGCTTTTACGAGCAGTACTTC.